This record looks at one T cell receptor (beta chain) sequence and its context. These data are taken from a study of blood T cell repertoires in COVID-19. The method was immunoSEQ multiplex PCR; TCRdb's version includes in-frame clones alone and lacks a portion of them. The sample carries roughly 500,000 clones, 70% to 90% recorded once. V was clipped by 6 bases and J by 5 bases; unmatched bases: 4. Germline V gene lookup returns CDR1 MNHEY and CDR2 SVGAGI. There are 13 residues in the CDR3. V gene TRBV6-5 combines with J gene TRBJ2-1; TRBD1 agrees at 7 bases. Material: peripheral blood. This TCR came from a human donor in a cohort sampled during active COVID-19. CDR3 coding DNA: TGTGCCAGCAGAATAGACAGGGACAATGAGCAGTTCTTC. Its translation is CASRIDRDNEQFF.